The 27 T cell receptor beta chains below come from one sample, sequenced in a study of OX40 agonist ivuxolimab in advanced cancers. Some clones are missing from TCRdb's copy, which holds only in-frame ones; the method was immunoSEQ multiplex PCR. The sample gives about 64,000 clones, over 70% of which show up once; approximately 1.3% is in the top ten. The starting material was CD4+ or CD8+ T cells sorted from blood, obtained in a trial of the OX40 agonist ivuxolimab. All receptors derive from an adult with an advanced solid tumor such as melanoma, head and neck, liver or kidney cancer.

The gene calls are TRBV28 and TRBJ1-4, with TRBD1 identical over 7 bases. Germline CDR1 reads MDHEN; CDR2 reads SYDVKM. This CDR3 is built from 15 residues. Trimming took 5 bases from V and 4 from J; bases not matched to a gene: 7. CDR3 coding DNA: TGTGCCAGCAGTCTGGCGGGACAGCTTAATGAAAAACTGTTTTTT. Its translation is CASSLAGQLNEKLFF.

The chain joins TRBV29-1 to TRBJ2-5; maybe TRBD2 (5 bases). Germline CDR1 reads SQVTM; CDR2 reads ANQGSEA. CDR3 size: 13 residues. V was pared by 3 bases and J by 1 base, with 9 bases between. In DNA form, the CDR3 reads TGCAGCGTTGAGGAGCGGATCCAAGAGACCCAGTACTTC. This gives the protein CSVEERIQETQYF.

As regards this clone: This same CDR3 is encoded by further DNA sequences in the sample. This sequence joins TRBV19 and TRBJ2-7; D is possibly TRBD1 (5 bases). This CDR3 region has 14 residues. Germline V gene data show CDR1 as LNHDA and CDR2 as SQIVND (reference sequence). V was trimmed by 3 bases and J by 6 bases, leaving 15 bases between them. CDR3 loop: CASSIWGSSGEQYF. As DNA, the CDR3 is TGTGCCAGTAGTATCTGGGGCTCCTCGGGCGAGCAGTACTTC.

In its sample, this clone is medium-sized. The chain combines TRBV7-9 with TRBJ1-1; 8 bases are a match to TRBD1. Germline lookup yields CDR1 SEHNR and CDR2 FQNEAQ (reference sequence). The length of the CDR3 is 14 residues. Trimming took 5 bases from V and 3 from J; bases not matched to a gene: 5. The CDR3 DNA reads as TGTGCCAGCAGCCTACAGGGGGAGGACACTGAAGCTTTCTTT. This sequence encodes CASSLQGEDTEAFF.

The V gene is TRBV6-6, the J gene TRBJ2-7; either TRBD1 or TRBD2 may supply D (5 bases each). This CDR3 contains 13 residues. V was clipped by 4 bases and J by 3 bases, with 10 bases between them. Germline V CDR1 and CDR2: MNHNY, SVGAGI (reference sequence). CDR3 DNA sequence: TGTGCCAGCAGTTGGGACGTGCTCTACGAGCAGTACTTC. This sequence encodes CASSWDVLYEQYF.

V and J are TRBV7-9 and TRBJ1-2; maybe TRBD1 (5 bases). The germline V and J ends were trimmed by 2 bases and 6 bases, with 10 bases remaining between them. Per the germline V gene, CDR1 is SEHNR and CDR2 is FQNEAQ (reference sequence). CDR3 length: 13 amino acids. CDR3 residues: CASSLRGDDGYTF. The CDR3 nucleotides are TGTGCCAGCAGCTTAAGAGGGGATGATGGCTACACCTTC.

The rearrangement uses TRBV10-3 and TRBJ1-5; 9 bases are shared with TRBD1. The CDR3 covers 15 residues. Per the germline V gene, CDR1 is ENHRY and CDR2 is SYGVKD. Trimming removed 3 bases from V and 5 bases from J; junction bases left unmatched: 5. The CDR3 sequence: CAISDSDRGYQPQHF. The CDR3 DNA sequence: TGTGCCATCAGTGACTCTGACAGGGGGTATCAGCCCCAGCATTTT.

Written as DNA, the CDR3 is TGTGCCAGCAGCTTGGCCGACGGAGTCTACGAGCAGTACTTC. Amino acid sequence: CASSLADGVYEQYF. V is TRBV5-5 and J is TRBJ2-7; no definite D call. V was trimmed by 0 bases and J by 3 bases, leaving 10 bases between them. Germline assignment: CDR1 SGHKS and CDR2 YYEKEE (reference sequence). This CDR3 contains 14 residues.

This chain connects TRBV6-6 to TRBJ2-2; perhaps TRBD2 as D (7 bases). The V end lost 8 bases, the J end lost 5 bases, and 15 bases lay between the germline ends. This CDR3 has 14 amino acids. Germline V gene sequence: CDR1 MNHNY, CDR2 SVGAGI (reference sequence). CDR3 nucleotide sequence: TGTGCCAGCTGGGGGGGGGCTGGAACCGGGGAGCTGTTTTTT. Encoded protein: CASWGGAGTGELFF.

This clone has just a few counts. The chain carries TRBV29-1 and TRBJ2-7; D possibly uses TRBD1 or TRBD2 (5 bases each). There are 12 residues in the CDR3. Between the trimmed V and J ends, which lost 3 bases and 0 bases, there was a span of 6 bases. CDR1 and CDR2 from the germline V gene are SQVTM and ANQGSEA. CDR3 bases: TGCAGCGTTGAGAGGGGCTCCTACGAGCAGTACTTC. It codes for CSVERGSYEQYF.

This clone came up once. The chain joins TRBV2 to TRBJ1-5, with a tentative D call TRBD1 (5 bases). Trimming shortened V by 3 bases and J by 3 bases, and 12 bases separated the two germline ends. Germline values: CDR1 SNHLY, CDR2 FYNNEI. The CDR3 runs 15 residues. CDR3 protein: CASSEGRVSNQPQHF. The CDR3 DNA follows: TGTGCCAGCAGTGAGGGCAGGGTCTCCAATCAGCCCCAGCATTTT.

The chain has TRBV15 and TRBJ2-5, with D perhaps matching TRBD1 (6 bases). The CDR3 extends over 15 amino acids. With 0 bases removed from V and 0 bases from J, the gap between germline ends came to 8 bases. Germline loops: CDR1 LNHNV, CDR2 YYDKDF (reference sequence). Written as DNA, the CDR3 is TGTGCCACCAGCAGAGATAGGGACAACCAAGAGACCCAGTACTTC. Its translation: CATSRDRDNQETQYF.

This clone showed up just once. The chain uses TRBV6-5 and TRBJ2-7; tentative D call: TRBD2 (5 bases). In germline, CDR1 is MNHEY, CDR2 SVGAGI. This CDR3 contains 14 residues. With 4 bases removed from V and 1 base from J, the gap between germline ends came to 11 bases. DNA of the CDR3: TGTGCCAGCAGTTCCGGGATCGTATCCTACGAGCAGTACTTC. It encodes CASSSGIVSYEQYF.

The chain carries TRBV27 and TRBJ1-1, with D maybe TRBD1 (5 bases). Germline V gene lookup returns CDR1 MNHEY and CDR2 SMNVEV (reference sequence). Trimming cost V 2 bases and J 1 base, with 11 bases left between them. There are 15 residues in the CDR3. CDR3 in amino acids: CASSLEGLRNTEAFF. CDR3 bases: TGTGCCAGCAGTTTAGAGGGGTTACGGAACACTGAAGCTTTCTTT.

This clone turned up a few times. This sequence joins TRBV27 and TRBJ2-3; 11 positions match TRBD1. There are 17 residues in the CDR3. Germline V gives CDR1 MNHEY, CDR2 SMNVEV (reference sequence). The trim removed 5 bases at V and 3 bases at J, leaving 10 bases unmatched. The CDR3 region has the DNA TGTGCCAGCAGTACCGGAGGGGGACAGGGGGTTACAGATACGCAGTATTTT. Protein product: CASSTGGGQGVTDTQYF.

The rearrangement joins TRBV7-2 to TRBJ1-2, with a possible D match to TRBD1 (6 bases). The CDR3 consists of 15 residues. Trimming took 5 bases from V and 4 from J, leaving 17 bases between them. Germline values: CDR1 SGHTA, CDR2 FQGNSA. The CDR3 is CASSRAGERGYGYTF. The CDR3 nucleotides are TGTGCCAGCAGCCGTGCAGGGGAAAGGGGCTATGGCTACACCTTC.

The chain has TRBV10-2 and TRBJ1-1; 8 positions match TRBD1. V shed 6 bases, J shed 3 bases, and the junction held 3 bases outside the gene matches. CDR1 WSHSY and CDR2 SAAADI come from the germline V gene. This CDR3 contains 13 residues. The CDR3 nucleotides read TGCGCCAGCAGAGGACAGGGATACACTGAAGCTTTCTTT. Protein product: CASRGQGYTEAFF.

The CDR3 spells CASKKRNTIYF. The CDR3 DNA reads TGTGCCAGCAAAAAGAGAAACACCATATATTTT. The chain employs TRBV21-1 and TRBJ1-3. TRBV21-1 is designated a pseudogene. CDR3 length: 11 amino acids.

This chain joins TRBV30 and TRBJ1-2; D uncertain. The CDR3 totals 14 residues. V shed 2 bases and J shed 4 bases, with 14 bases lying between them. Per the germline V gene, CDR1 is GTSNPN and CDR2 is SVGIG (reference sequence). CDR3 sequence reads: CAWSFSATSYGYTF. DNA of the CDR3: TGTGCCTGGAGTTTCTCTGCCACTTCCTATGGCTACACCTTC.

The chain carries TRBV28 and TRBJ2-4; D is unresolved. CDR3 size: 14 residues. V lost 3 bases to trimming and J lost 3 bases, with 9 bases between them. CDR1 MDHEN and CDR2 SYDVKM come from the germline V gene. CDR3 loop: CASSFEGHKNIQYF. In nucleotides, the CDR3 is TGTGCCAGCAGTTTCGAAGGTCACAAAAACATTCAGTACTTC.

The rearrangement uses TRBV9 and TRBJ2-2; a weak D match, TRBD1 (6 bases). Trimming removed 3 bases from V and 7 bases from J, with 10 bases in between. This CDR3 is 13 amino acids long. Germline V gene lookup returns CDR1 SGDLS and CDR2 YYNGEE. CDR3 bases: TGTGCCAGCAGCGCACAGGGTGACGGGGAGCTGTTTTTT. Translated: CASSAQGDGELFF.

J is TRBJ2-3 and V is TRBV7-3; D remains unclear. Trimming shortened V by 1 base and J by 1 base, and 9 bases separated the two germline ends. Germline V gene lookup returns CDR1 SGHTA and CDR2 FQGTGA. The CDR3 is made up of 15 amino acids. In DNA form, the CDR3 reads TGTGCCAGCAGCTTAAATACAGCTCGCACAGATACGCAGTATTTT. Encoded protein: CASSLNTARTDTQYF.

This sequence joins TRBV5-6 and TRBJ1-1; no definite D call. The ends were cut back, 4 bases at V and 0 bases at J, with 16 bases in the middle. Germline CDR1 SGHDT, CDR2 YYEEEE. The CDR3 is 16 residues long. The CDR3 is CASSTVVSVMNTEAFF. Written as DNA, the CDR3 is TGTGCCAGCAGCACGGTCGTGTCCGTCATGAACACTGAAGCTTTCTTT.

V usage is TRBV27 and J usage is TRBJ1-4, with a possible D match to TRBD1 (5 bases). Germline lookup yields CDR1 MNHEY and CDR2 SMNVEV (reference sequence). The V end lost 0 bases, the J end lost 8 bases, and 10 bases lay between the germline ends. This CDR3 is built from 14 residues. The CDR3 loop is CASSLSGDAEKLFF. Written as DNA, the CDR3 is TGTGCCAGCAGTTTATCGGGGGATGCGGAAAAACTGTTTTTT. Full variable domain (remainder filled in from reference TRBV27 and TRBJ1-4): EAQVTQNPRYLITVTGKKLTVTCSQNMNHEYMSWYRQDPGLGLRQIYYSMNVEVTDKGDVPEGYKVSRKEKRNFPLILESPSPNQTSLYFCASSLSGDAEKLFFGSGTQLSVL.

The V gene is TRBV19, the J gene TRBJ2-4; possible D gene TRBD2, 5 bases. CDR1 is LNHDA and CDR2 is SQIVND in the germline V gene (reference sequence). The CDR3 loop spans 13 amino acids. Trimming stripped 1 base from V and 8 bases from J, with 9 bases between. The CDR3 here is CASSIGGVDIQYF. In nucleotides, the CDR3 is TGTGCCAGTAGTATAGGGGGAGTAGACATTCAGTACTTC.

This chain uses TRBV5-6 with TRBJ1-6; D not certain. The length of the CDR3 is 16 residues. Trimming removed 4 bases at V and 8 bases at J, with 19 bases between. The V gene's germline CDR1 is SGHDT and CDR2 YYEEEE. CDR3: CASSPSARGMDSPLHF. CDR3 bases: TGTGCCAGCAGCCCCTCGGCTCGTGGGATGGATTCACCCCTCCACTTT.

CDR3 in amino acids: CASRVIGKTNTGELFF. The CDR3 DNA reads TGTGCCAGCAGGGTCATAGGGAAAACGAACACCGGGGAGCTGTTTTTT. The chain employs TRBV2 and TRBJ2-2, with D hard to call. The germline V gene encodes CDR1 SNHLY and CDR2 FYNNEI. The CDR3 is made up of 16 amino acids. Trimming took off 6 bases at V and 0 bases at J, with 14 bases between the two ends.